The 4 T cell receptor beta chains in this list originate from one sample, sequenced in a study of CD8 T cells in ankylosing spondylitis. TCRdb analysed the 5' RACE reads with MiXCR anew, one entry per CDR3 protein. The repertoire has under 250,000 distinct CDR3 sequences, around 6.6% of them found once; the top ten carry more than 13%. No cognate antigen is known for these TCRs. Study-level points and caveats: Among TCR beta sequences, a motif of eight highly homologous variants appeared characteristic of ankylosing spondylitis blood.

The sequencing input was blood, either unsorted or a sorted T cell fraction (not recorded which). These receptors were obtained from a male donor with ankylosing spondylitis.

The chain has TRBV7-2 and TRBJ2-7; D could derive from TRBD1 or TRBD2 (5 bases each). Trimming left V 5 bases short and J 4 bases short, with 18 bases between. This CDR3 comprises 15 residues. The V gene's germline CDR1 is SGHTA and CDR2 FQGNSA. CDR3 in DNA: TGTGCCAGCAGCCGAACGGGGACGGTGGTTTACGAGCAGTACTTC. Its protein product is CASSRTGTVVYEQYF.

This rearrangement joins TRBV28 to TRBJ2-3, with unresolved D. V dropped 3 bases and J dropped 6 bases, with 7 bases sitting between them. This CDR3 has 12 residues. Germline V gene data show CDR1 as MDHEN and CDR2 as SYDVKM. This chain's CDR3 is CASSLGWDTQYF. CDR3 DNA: TGTGCCAGCAGTTTGGGGTGGGATACGCAGTATTTT.

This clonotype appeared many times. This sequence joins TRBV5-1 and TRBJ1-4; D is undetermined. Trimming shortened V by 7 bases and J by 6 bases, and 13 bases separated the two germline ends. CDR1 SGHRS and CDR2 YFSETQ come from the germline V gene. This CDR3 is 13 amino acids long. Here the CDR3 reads CASREDGDEKLFF. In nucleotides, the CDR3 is TGCGCCAGCCGTGAGGACGGGGATGAAAAACTGTTTTTT.

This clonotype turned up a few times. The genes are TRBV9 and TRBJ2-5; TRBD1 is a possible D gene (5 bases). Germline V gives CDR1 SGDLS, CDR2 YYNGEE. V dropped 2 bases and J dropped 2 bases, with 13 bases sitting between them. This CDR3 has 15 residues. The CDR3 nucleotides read TGTGCCAGCAGCGTCTCCCAGGGTTGGCAAGAGACCCAGTACTTC. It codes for CASSVSQGWQETQYF.